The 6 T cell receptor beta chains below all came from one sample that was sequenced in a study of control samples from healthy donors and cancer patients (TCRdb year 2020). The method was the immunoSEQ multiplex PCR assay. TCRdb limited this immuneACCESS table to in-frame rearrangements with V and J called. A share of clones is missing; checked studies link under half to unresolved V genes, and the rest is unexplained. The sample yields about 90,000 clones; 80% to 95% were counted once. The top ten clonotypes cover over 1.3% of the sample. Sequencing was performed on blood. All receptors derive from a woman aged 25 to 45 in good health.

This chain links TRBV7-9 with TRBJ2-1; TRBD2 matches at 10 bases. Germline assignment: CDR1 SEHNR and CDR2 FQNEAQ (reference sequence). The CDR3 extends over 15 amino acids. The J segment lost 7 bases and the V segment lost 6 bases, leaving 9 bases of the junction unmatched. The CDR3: CASSFSGRGGNEQFF. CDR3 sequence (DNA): TGTGCCAGCAGTTTCAGCGGGAGGGGTGGTAATGAGCAGTTCTTC. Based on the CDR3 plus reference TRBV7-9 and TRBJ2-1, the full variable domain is DTGVSQNPRHKITKRGQNVTFRCDPISEHNRLYWYRQTLGQGPEFLTYFQNEAQLEKSRLLSDRFSAERPKGSFSTLEIQRTEQGDSAMYLCASSFSGRGGNEQFFGPGTRLTVL.

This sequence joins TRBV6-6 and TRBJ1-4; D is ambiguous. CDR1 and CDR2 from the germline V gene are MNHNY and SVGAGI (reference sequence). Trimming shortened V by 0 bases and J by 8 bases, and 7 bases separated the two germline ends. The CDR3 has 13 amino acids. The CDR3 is CASSYSRGEKLFF. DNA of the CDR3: TGTGCCAGCAGTTACTCGAGAGGGGAAAAACTGTTTTTT.

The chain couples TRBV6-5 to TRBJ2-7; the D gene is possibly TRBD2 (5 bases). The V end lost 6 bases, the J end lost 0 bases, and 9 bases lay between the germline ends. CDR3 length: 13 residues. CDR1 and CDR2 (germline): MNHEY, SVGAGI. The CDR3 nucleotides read TGTGCCAGCAGGGCGGGCAGCTCCTACGAGCAGTACTTC. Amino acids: CASRAGSSYEQYF.

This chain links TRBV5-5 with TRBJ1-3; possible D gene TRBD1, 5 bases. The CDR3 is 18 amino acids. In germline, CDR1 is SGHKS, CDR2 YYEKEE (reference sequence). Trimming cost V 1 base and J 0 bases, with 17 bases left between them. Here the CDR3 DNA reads TGTGCCAGCAGCTTGTATGGGGGACTCATCGTCTCTGGAAACACCATATATTTT. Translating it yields CASSLYGGLIVSGNTIYF.

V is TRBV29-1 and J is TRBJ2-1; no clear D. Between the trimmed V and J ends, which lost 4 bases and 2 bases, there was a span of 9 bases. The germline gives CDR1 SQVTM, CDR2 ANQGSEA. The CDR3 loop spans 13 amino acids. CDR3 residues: CSVALQAYNEQFF. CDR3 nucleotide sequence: TGCAGCGTTGCGCTCCAAGCCTACAATGAGCAGTTCTTC.

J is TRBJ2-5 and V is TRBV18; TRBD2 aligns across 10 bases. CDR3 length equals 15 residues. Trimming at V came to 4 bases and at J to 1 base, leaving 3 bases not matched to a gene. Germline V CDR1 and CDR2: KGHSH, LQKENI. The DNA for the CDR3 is TGTGCCAGCTCACATAGCGGGAGGCCCCAAGAGACCCAGTACTTC. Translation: CASSHSGRPQETQYF.